Presented here are 21 T cell receptor beta chains from one specimen sequenced in a study of shared clonotypes between healthy human individuals. Generated by immunoSEQ multiplex PCR, the TCRdb table keeps only in-frame clones and is missing some. The table shows 450,000 to 500,000 clones, with 81% occurring only once. Sequences were obtained from PBMCs. These receptors were taken from a woman aged 40 to 50 in good health. Some clones in this sample may be carry-over from other donors' samples.

The chain joins TRBV6-5 to TRBJ2-7; 7 bases agree with TRBD1. The CDR3 sequence is 14 residues long. J was trimmed by 3 bases and V by 6 bases; bases with no gene match: 8. Germline assignment: CDR1 MNHEY and CDR2 SVGAGI. CDR3 sequence: CASSLDRAYYEQYF. In nucleotides, the CDR3 is TGTGCCAGCAGCCTAGACAGGGCTTACTACGAGCAGTACTTC.

Comments on this clone: Since a far larger clone is one base different, this is likely a read error. The chain employs TRBV30 and TRBJ1-1, with D perhaps TRBD1 (6 bases). Trimming removed 3 bases from V and 1 base from J, with 12 bases in between. This CDR3 is built from 14 residues. The germline V gene has CDR1 GTSNPN and CDR2 SVGIG (reference sequence). CDR3 loop: CAWRDQDRNTEAFF. The CDR3, as DNA: TGTGCCTGGAGGGACCAGGACAGGAACACTGAAGCTTTCTTT. The variable domain in full, completed from reference TRBV30 and TRBJ1-1, reads SQTIHQWPATLVQPVGSPLSLECTVEGTSNPNLYWYRQAAGRGLQLLFYSVGIGQISSEVPQNLSASRPQDRQFILSSKKLLLSDSGFYLCAWRDQDRNTEAFFGQGTRLTVV.

Concerning this clone itself: A far more abundant clone sits one base away, making this likely a read error. Lacking the conserved final phenylalanine or tryptophan, this CDR3 likely reflects a read error. The rearrangement joins TRBV2 to TRBJ2-7, with 8 bases matching TRBD1. Germline CDR1 SNHLY, CDR2 FYNNEI. This CDR3 spans 15 amino acids. V lost 3 bases to trimming and J lost 0 bases; unmatched junction nucleotides: 4. This CDR3 reads CASSDGQGDSYEQYL. In DNA form, the CDR3 reads TGTGCCAGCAGTGACGGACAGGGAGACTCCTACGAGCAGTACCTC.

The chain joins TRBV5-1 to TRBJ1-1; TRBD1 matches 8 bases. Germline V gene lookup returns CDR1 SGHRS and CDR2 YFSETQ. The CDR3 contains 13 residues. Trimming took 7 bases from V and 0 from J; bases not matched to a gene: 2. CDR3 residues: CASGQGMNTEAFF. For the CDR3, the DNA is TGCGCCAGCGGACAGGGAATGAACACTGAAGCTTTCTTT.

Comment on this clone: It is likely a read error: a sequence one base away is far more abundant. This same CDR3 is encoded by further DNA sequences in the sample. The genes are TRBV4-1 and TRBJ1-2; unclear D gene. Germline lookup yields CDR1 MGHRA and CDR2 YSYEKL. This CDR3 has 12 amino acids. CDR3 DNA: TGCGCCAGTAGCCAGGCGGGCTATGGCTACACCTTC. This gives the protein CASSQAGYGYTF.

The count of this clone is one. This chain links TRBV6-1 with TRBJ2-7; unclear D gene. The CDR3 spans 15 residues. From germline, CDR1 is MNHNS and CDR2 SASEGT. V shed 0 bases and J shed 9 bases, with 18 bases lying between them. The chain's CDR3 is CASSEARQANSWQYF. DNA for the CDR3: TGTGCCAGCAGTGAAGCGAGGCAGGCTAACTCCTGGCAGTACTTC.

This clone was counted once. This likely came from a read error, as a far larger clone is one base away. The CDR3 carries no conserved terminal phenylalanine or tryptophan, so it likely arises from a read error. The sample carries other DNA sequences with the same CDR3. The chain combines TRBV4-1 with TRBJ2-7; 7 bases match TRBD2. Germline V CDR1 and CDR2: MGHRA, YSYEKL. With V trimmed by 4 bases and J by 1 base, 13 bases remained unmatched. The CDR3 is made up of 17 amino acids. Here the CDR3 DNA reads TGCGCCAGCAGCCTAATTACCGGGACTACCCTTTCCTACGAGCAGTACCTC. It yields the protein CASSLITGTTLSYEQYL.

As regards this clone: Only one base separates this from a far larger clonotype, so it likely reflects a read error. The chain has TRBV5-4 and TRBJ2-7; 13 positions match TRBD2. Germline V lookup: CDR1 SGHNT, CDR2 YYREEE (reference sequence). J lost 4 bases, V lost 3 bases, and 4 bases had no gene match. The CDR3 contains 15 residues. The CDR3 sequence: CASSYGLAGVYEQYF. CDR3 sequence (DNA): TGTGCCAGCAGCTACGGACTAGCGGGAGTTTACGAGCAGTACTTC.

The gene calls are TRBV19 and TRBJ1-4; TRBD1 aligns across 7 bases. V gave up 6 bases and J gave up 8 bases; unmatched junction bases: 12. Germline V gives CDR1 LNHDA, CDR2 SQIVND (reference sequence). This CDR3 has 15 residues. This CDR3 reads CASRTTGVGEEKLFF. The CDR3 DNA sequence: TGTGCCAGTAGGACAACAGGGGTTGGAGAAGAAAAACTGTTTTTT.

The chain employs TRBV7-9 and TRBJ2-7, with 11 bases fitting TRBD1. The trim removed 11 bases at V and 6 bases at J, leaving 12 bases unmatched. The CDR3 runs to 14 residues. CDR1 is SEHNR, CDR2 FQNEAQ, per germline (reference sequence). For the CDR3, the DNA is TGTGCCTGGGAGGTCGGACAGGGGGCGCGCGAGCAGTACTTC. Protein sequence: CAWEVGQGAREQYF. Drawing the rest from reference TRBV7-9 and TRBJ2-7, the complete variable domain is DTGVSQNPRHKITKRGQNVTFRCDPISEHNRLYWYRQTLGQGPEFLTYFQNEAQLEKSRLLSDRFSAERPKGSFSTLEIQRTEQGDSAMYLCAWEVGQGAREQYFGPGTRLTVT.

V and J are TRBV7-6 and TRBJ1-2; tentative D call: TRBD1 (5 bases). V was pared by 1 base and J by 3 bases, with 12 bases between. Germline CDR1 reads SGHVS; CDR2 reads FNYEAQ. The CDR3 runs to 15 residues. CDR3 nucleotide sequence: TGTGCCAGCAGCTTAGGGGGCAGGGCCGACTATGGCTACACCTTC. This gives the protein CASSLGGRADYGYTF. Together with reference TRBV7-6 and TRBJ1-2, the CDR3 gives the full variable domain: GAGVSQSPRYKVTKRGQDVALRCDPISGHVSLYWYRQALGQGPEFLTYFNYEAQQDKSGLPNDRFSAERPEGSISTLTIQRTEQRDSAMYRCASSLGGRADYGYTFGSGTRLTVV.

The chain is built from TRBV7-3 and TRBJ2-1, with 14 nucleotides matching TRBD2. CDR1 and CDR2 from the germline V gene are SGHTA and FQGTGA. V gave up 5 bases and J gave up 10 bases; unmatched junction bases: 13. The CDR3 is made up of 17 amino acids. The CDR3 reads CASSPGLAGVFAQEQFF. Written as DNA, the CDR3 is TGTGCCAGCAGCCCGGGACTAGCGGGAGTCTTTGCGCAGGAGCAGTTCTTC.

With respect to this clone: Only one base separates this from a far larger clonotype, so it likely reflects a read error. The sample has other DNA sequences that encode this CDR3 too. This rearrangement joins TRBV7-2 to TRBJ1-5, with 10 bases matching TRBD1. In germline, CDR1 is SGHTA, CDR2 FQGNSA. There are 15 residues in the CDR3. CDR3 sequence: CASSPPTGGGQPQHF. The CDR3 coding sequence is TGTGCTAGCAGCCCGCCGACAGGGGGCGGACAGCCCCAGCATTTT.

The chain links TRBV4-3 to TRBJ1-5; D ambiguous. Trimming stripped 1 base from V and 0 bases from J, with 10 bases between. CDR3 length equals 16 residues. CDR1 is LGHNA and CDR2 is YSLEER in the germline V gene. CDR3 residues: CASSQVAGFSNQPQHF. Here the CDR3 DNA reads TGCGCCAGCAGCCAAGTTGCGGGATTTAGCAATCAGCCCCAGCATTTT.

The V call is TRBV7-8, the J call TRBJ2-1; 9 bases are a match to TRBD1. V shed 5 bases and J 9 bases; nucleotides not matched to a gene: 5. The CDR3 loop spans 13 amino acids. CDR1 is SGHVS, CDR2 FQNEAQ, per germline. The CDR3 bases are TGTGCCAGCAGCCAGGACAGGGGAGGTGAGCAGTTCTTC. This gives the protein CASSQDRGGEQFF.

This chain connects TRBV30 to TRBJ2-7, with D unclear. The V end lost 2 bases, the J end lost 3 bases, and 11 bases lay between the germline ends. CDR1 is GTSNPN and CDR2 is SVGIG in the germline V gene (reference sequence). The CDR3 contains 13 residues. The CDR3 loop is CAWSTHELYEQYF. The CDR3 DNA follows: TGTGCCTGGAGTACGCACGAACTCTACGAGCAGTACTTC.

The chain has TRBV28 and TRBJ1-3; unclear D gene. The CDR3 contains 12 residues. Trimming pared 8 bases from V and 0 bases from J, leaving 5 bases between. Germline-derived CDR1 and CDR2 are MDHEN and SYDVKM. The CDR3 here is CASLGSGNTIYF. The DNA of the CDR3 is TGTGCCAGCTTGGGCTCTGGAAACACCATATATTTT.

The chain uses TRBV9 and TRBJ2-1; D might be TRBD2 (6 bases). With 4 bases removed from V and 2 bases from J, the gap between germline ends came to 16 bases. Germline V gene data show CDR1 as SGDLS and CDR2 as YYNGEE. The CDR3 contains 16 residues. This chain's CDR3 is CASSPQPRDPYNEQFF. CDR3 bases: TGTGCCAGCAGCCCCCAGCCGCGGGACCCCTACAATGAGCAGTTCTTC. The variable domain in full, completed from reference TRBV9 and TRBJ2-1, reads DSGVTQTPKHLITATGQRVTLRCSPRSGDLSVYWYQQSLDQGLQFLIQYYNGEERAKGNILERFSAQQFPDLHSELNLSSLELGDSALYFCASSPQPRDPYNEQFFGPGTRLTVL.

Of note for this clone: Only one base separates this from a far larger clonotype, so it likely reflects a read error. The chain has TRBV20-1 and TRBJ2-5, with D hard to call. Germline V gives CDR1 DFQATT, CDR2 SNEGSKA (reference sequence). V lost 6 bases and J lost 1, with 6 bases in between. The length of the CDR3 is 11 residues. CDR3 amino acids: CSAGPQETQYF. CDR3 in DNA: TGCAGTGCAGGCCCCCAAGAGACCCAGTACTTC.

Points on this clone: A single base is all that separates this from a far larger clone, so a read error is likely. The chain has TRBV30 and TRBJ1-4; the D gene is possibly TRBD1 (5 bases). The CDR3 runs to 14 residues. Germline V lookup: CDR1 GTSNPN, CDR2 SVGIG (reference sequence). Written as DNA, the CDR3 is TGTGCCTGGAATCCAGGGTTGGGTAATGAAAGACTGTTTTTT. Its translation is CAWNPGLGNERLFF.

V and J are TRBV28 and TRBJ1-2, with D maybe TRBD1 (5 bases). Trimming stripped 4 bases from V and 3 bases from J, with 18 bases between. From germline, CDR1 is MDHEN and CDR2 SYDVKM. CDR3 length: 16 amino acids. CDR3 region: CASSSTRAPRDYGYTF. CDR3 DNA: TGTGCCAGCAGTTCCACTCGGGCTCCCAGGGACTATGGCTACACCTTC.